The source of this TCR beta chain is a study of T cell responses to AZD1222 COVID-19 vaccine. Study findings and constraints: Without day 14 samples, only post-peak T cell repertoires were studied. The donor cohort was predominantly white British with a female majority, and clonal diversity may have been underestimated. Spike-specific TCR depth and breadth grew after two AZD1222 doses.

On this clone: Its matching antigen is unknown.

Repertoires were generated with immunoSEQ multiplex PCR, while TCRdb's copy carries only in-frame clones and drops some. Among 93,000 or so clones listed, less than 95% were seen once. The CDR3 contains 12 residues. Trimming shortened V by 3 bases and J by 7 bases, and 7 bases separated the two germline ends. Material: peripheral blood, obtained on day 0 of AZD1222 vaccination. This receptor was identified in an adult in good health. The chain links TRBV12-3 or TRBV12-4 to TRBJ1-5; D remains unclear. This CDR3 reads CASSFPRQPQHF. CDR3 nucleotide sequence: TGTGCCAGCAGTTTCCCCCGACAGCCCCAGCATTTT.